These 9 T cell receptor beta chains were all obtained from the same sample, sequenced in a study of blood T cells in healthy people across ages. Alongside a J-beta primer mix, a sample-barcoded 5' primer served in a second PCR lasting 7 to 11 cycles. MiXCR was run by TCRdb on the 5' RACE reads, yielding one entry per CDR3 protein. The profile shows hundreds of thousands of distinct CDR3 sequences, roughly 60% of them singletons. Sequencing was carried out using blood. Receptor source: a man aged 30 to 45 in good health.

This clonotype was counted at least ten times. The chain carries TRBV9 and TRBJ2-1, with 11 bases that match TRBD2. Germline trimming cut 4 bases from V and 5 bases from J; bases unmatched to any gene: 5. In germline, CDR1 is SGDLS, CDR2 YYNGEE. The CDR3 is 15 amino acids. CDR3 DNA sequence: TGTGCCAGCAGCTCAACTAGCGGGGGAGACAATGAGCAGTTCTTC. Translation: CASSSTSGGDNEQFF.

The chain carries TRBV10-3 and TRBJ2-3, with D possibly matching TRBD1 (6 bases). V lost 10 bases and J lost 2, with 13 bases in between. The germline gives CDR1 ENHRY, CDR2 SYGVKD. CDR3 length equals 13 residues. The DNA of the CDR3 is TGTGCCAGCACACAGGGCCTCACAGATACGCAGTATTTT. It is translated as CASTQGLTDTQYF.

In this sample, this clonotype turned up once. The chain joins TRBV20-1 to TRBJ2-7, with TRBD2 identical over 7 bases. Germline CDR1 and CDR2: DFQATT and SNEGSKA (reference sequence). With 6 bases clipped from V and 7 bases from J, the junction kept 15 bases outside the gene matches. The CDR3 length is 14 residues. The DNA for the CDR3 is TGCAGTGCAGCCGGGACTACCTCCTACAATGAGCAGTACTTC. Protein: CSAAGTTSYNEQYF.

The chain recombines TRBV7-8 with TRBJ2-7; D is unresolved. Germline values: CDR1 SGHVS, CDR2 FQNEAQ. The V and J ends lost 10 bases and 3 bases respectively, with 13 bases between them. The CDR3 contains 12 residues. The CDR3 sequence is CATGQMYYEQYF. The CDR3 nucleotides read TGTGCCACGGGTCAGATGTACTACGAGCAGTACTTC.

The chain links TRBV15 to TRBJ2-1, with D hard to call. The CDR3 consists of 17 residues. CDR1 LNHNV and CDR2 YYDKDF come from the germline V gene (reference sequence). V shed 0 bases and J shed 0 bases, with 12 bases lying between them. The CDR3 DNA sequence: TGTGCCACCAGCAGAGATCAGACCGTAAGCTCCTACAATGAGCAGTTCTTC. It encodes CATSRDQTVSSYNEQFF. Filled out from reference TRBV15 and TRBJ2-1, the complete variable domain reads DAMVIQNPRYQVTQFGKPVTLSCSQTLNHNVMYWYQQKSSQAPKLLFHYYDKDFNNEADTPDNFQSRRPNTSFCFLDIRSPGLGDTAMYLCATSRDQTVSSYNEQFFGPGTRLTVL.

The chain carries TRBV21-1 and TRBJ2-1; TRBD2 reflects the table's D call only, with no check against the DNA. TRBV21-1 is a listed pseudogene. This CDR3 spans 17 amino acids. CDR3 sequence: CASSNLGGASSYNEQFF. The CDR3 bases are TGTGCCAGCAGCAACCTCGGGGGGGCTAGCTCCTACAATGAGCAGTTCTTC.

The rearrangement uses TRBV20-1 and TRBJ2-5, with no clear D. The end of the DNA aligns better with TRBJ2-7, so the J call may be wrong. Germline V gene sequence: CDR1 DFQATT, CDR2 SNEGSKA (reference sequence). The CDR3 runs to 10 residues. In nucleotides, the CDR3 is TGCAGTGCGGACGACTACGAGCAGTACTTC. Translated: CSADDYEQYF.

The chain has TRBV10-3 and TRBJ1-1, with unresolved D. Germline assignment: CDR1 ENHRY and CDR2 SYGVKD. Trimming removed 3 bases at V and 6 bases at J, with 11 bases between. The CDR3 is made up of 13 amino acids. CDR3 DNA sequence: TGTGCCATCAGTGATGGCCCATGGCCTGAAGCTTTCTTT. Protein sequence: CAISDGPWPEAFF.

This clonotype occurred a few times. The chain links TRBV11-1 to TRBJ2-1; 11 bases match TRBD1. In germline, CDR1 is SGHAT, CDR2 FQDESV (reference sequence). Losses at the gene ends were 5 bases for V and 8 bases for J; bases not matched to a gene: 2. The CDR3 loop spans 13 amino acids. CDR3 in amino acids: CASSRDRGDEQFF. CDR3 nucleotide sequence: TGTGCCAGCAGCCGGGACAGGGGGGATGAGCAGTTCTTC.